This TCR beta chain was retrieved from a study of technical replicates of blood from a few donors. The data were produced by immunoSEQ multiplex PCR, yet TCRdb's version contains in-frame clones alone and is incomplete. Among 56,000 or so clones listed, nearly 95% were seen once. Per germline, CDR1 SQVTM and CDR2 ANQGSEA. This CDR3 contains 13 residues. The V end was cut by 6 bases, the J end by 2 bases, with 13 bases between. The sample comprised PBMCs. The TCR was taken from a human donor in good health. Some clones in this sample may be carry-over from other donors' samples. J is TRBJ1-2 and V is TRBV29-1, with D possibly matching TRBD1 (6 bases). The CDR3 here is CSVYQGPNYGYTF. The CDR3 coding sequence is TGCAGCGTGTATCAGGGGCCCAACTATGGCTACACCTTC.